Below, 29 T cell receptor beta chains from the same sample are listed, as sequenced in a study of T cell repertoires in cytomegalovirus infection. TCRdb re-called the reads through MiXCR, storing one row per CDR3 protein. This table has around 500,000 distinct CDR3 sequences, roughly 46% appearing once. The antigens of these receptors remain unknown. Sequencing used cultured PBMCs, obtained from culture after CMV antigen stimulation. The source of these receptors is a human donor in good health (CMV status not recorded). Some clones in this sample may be carry-over from other donors' samples.

This clonotype was detected only a few times. V usage is TRBV7-8 and J usage is TRBJ2-1; 12 nucleotides match TRBD2. Germline trimming cut 10 bases from V and 7 bases from J; bases unmatched to any gene: 11. This CDR3 has 15 residues. The germline CDR1 and CDR2 sequences are SGHVS and FQNEAQ. CDR3 amino acids: CAISPSGRAGNEQFF. The DNA of the CDR3 is TGTGCCATCTCCCCTAGCGGGAGGGCCGGGAATGAGCAGTTCTTC. Based on the CDR3 plus reference TRBV7-8 and TRBJ2-1, the full variable domain is GAGVSQSPRYKVAKRGQDVALRCDPISGHVSLFWYQQALGQGPEFLTYFQNEAQLDKSGLPSDRFFAERPEGSVSTLKIQRTQQEDSAVYLCAISPSGRAGNEQFFGPGTRLTVL.

The chain carries TRBV20-1 and TRBJ2-7; D is possibly TRBD1 (6 bases). Trimming shortened V by 0 bases and J by 0 bases, and 15 bases separated the two germline ends. From germline, CDR1 is DFQATT and CDR2 SNEGSKA (reference sequence). CDR3 size: 16 residues. The CDR3 sequence: CSARDRYDRSSYEQYF. CDR3 nucleotide sequence: TGCAGTGCTAGAGATAGGTACGACAGGAGCTCCTACGAGCAGTACTTC.

This clonotype was seen many times. The chain carries TRBV7-2 and TRBJ2-7; no clear D gene. The germline V gene has CDR1 SGHTA and CDR2 FQGNSA. The V end was cut by 4 bases, the J end by 4 bases, with 11 bases between. The CDR3 covers 13 residues. The CDR3 sequence: CASSSWVGYEQYF. CDR3 sequence (DNA): TGTGCCAGCAGCTCCTGGGTCGGGTACGAGCAGTACTTC.

This clonotype has a count of ten or more. The chain couples TRBV7-2 to TRBJ2-4; 7 positions agree with TRBD2. J lost 5 bases, V lost 5 bases, and 12 bases had no gene match. The length of the CDR3 is 16 residues. From germline, CDR1 is SGHTA and CDR2 FQGNSA. The CDR3 loop reads CASSLSGGADQNIQYF. The CDR3 nucleotides are TGTGCCAGCAGCCTCTCGGGGGGAGCCGATCAAAACATTCAGTACTTC.

This rearrangement joins TRBV4-2 to TRBJ2-1; TRBD1 agrees at 7 bases. The V segment lost 2 bases and the J segment 9 bases; nucleotides outside the gene matches: 10. Germline V gives CDR1 LGHNA, CDR2 YNFKEQ. The CDR3 covers 15 residues. The CDR3 region is CASSQSTHRGREQFF. Here the CDR3 DNA reads TGTGCCAGCAGCCAAAGCACCCACAGGGGTCGTGAGCAGTTCTTC.

The CDR3 DNA sequence: TGTGCCAGCAGCTTAAGCGTCCACAATGAGCAGTTCTTC. Its translation: CASSLSVHNEQFF. The rearrangement uses TRBV7-2 and TRBJ2-1; D remains unclear. This CDR3 comprises 13 residues. V shed 2 bases and J shed 5 bases, with 7 bases lying between them. Germline CDR1 and CDR2: SGHTA and FQGNSA.

The chain joins TRBV19 to TRBJ1-1; D perhaps matches TRBD1 (6 bases). With 2 bases removed from V and 4 bases from J, the gap between germline ends came to 14 bases. The germline CDR1 and CDR2 sequences are LNHDA and SQIVND (reference sequence). This CDR3 has 15 amino acids. CDR3 in DNA: TGTGCCAGTAGTATACAGGGGCACGGGAGCACTGAAGCTTTCTTT. It yields the protein CASSIQGHGSTEAFF.

The rearrangement joins TRBV28 to TRBJ2-2; 9 bases are shared with TRBD1. V shed 6 bases and J 7 bases; nucleotides not matched to a gene: 15. Per the germline V gene, CDR1 is MDHEN and CDR2 is SYDVKM. The CDR3 sequence is 17 residues long. CDR3 nucleotide sequence: TGTGCCAGCAGCACAAACCGGGACAGGGACATGGGCGGGGAGCTGTTTTTT. Residues: CASSTNRDRDMGGELFF.

This chain links TRBV2 with TRBJ2-4; D may match TRBD1 or TRBD2 (5 bases each). The CDR3 spans 13 residues. V gave up 5 bases and J gave up 3 bases, with 8 bases separating them. Germline V gene lookup returns CDR1 SNHLY and CDR2 FYNNEI. The CDR3 region is CASSRDVKNIQYF. As DNA, the CDR3 is TGTGCCAGCAGTCGGGACGTCAAAAACATTCAGTACTTC.

In this sample, this clonotype turned up a few times. The chain joins TRBV6-5 to TRBJ2-7; 12 bases align to TRBD2. Germline CDR1 reads MNHEY; CDR2 reads SVGAGI. This CDR3 comprises 16 residues. After removal of 0 bases from V and 7 bases from J, the junction contained 7 bases not matched to a gene. CDR3 loop: CASSYSLAGGLREQYF. CDR3 in DNA: TGTGCCAGCAGTTACTCGCTAGCGGGAGGGCTAAGGGAGCAGTACTTC.

This clonotype was observed a few times. The V call is TRBV7-8, the J call TRBJ2-7; 8 nucleotides align to TRBD2. This CDR3 is built from 15 residues. Germline assignment: CDR1 SGHVS and CDR2 FQNEAQ. V gave up 3 bases and J gave up 6 bases; unmatched junction bases: 10. DNA of the CDR3: TGTGCCAGCAGCTTTCAGGACGGGGGGGGGCTCGAGCAGTACTTC. Translating gives CASSFQDGGGLEQYF.

This clonotype was found a few times. The chain uses TRBV7-2 and TRBJ2-5, with 8 nucleotides matching TRBD1. Germline CDR1 reads SGHTA; CDR2 reads FQGNSA. The CDR3 contains 14 residues. The V segment lost 2 bases and the J segment 5 bases; nucleotides outside the gene matches: 4. CDR3 in amino acids: CASSLPGGGETQYF. CDR3 DNA sequence: TGTGCCAGCAGCTTACCAGGGGGCGGGGAGACCCAGTACTTC.

The sample holds many counts of this clonotype. V is TRBV7-2 and J is TRBJ2-5; 9 bases agree with TRBD2. This CDR3 comprises 13 residues. The V segment lost 8 bases and the J segment 4 bases; nucleotides outside the gene matches: 5. CDR1 is SGHTA and CDR2 is FQGNSA in the germline V gene. The CDR3 coding sequence is TGTGCCAGCGGCGGGGGGGGCCGAGAGACCCAGTACTTC. It yields the protein CASGGGGRETQYF.

Only a few counts were recorded for this clonotype. V is TRBV6-5 and J is TRBJ2-2; tentative D call: TRBD2 (5 bases). This CDR3 has 15 residues. Germline V gene lookup returns CDR1 MNHEY and CDR2 SVGAGI. V was cut by 2 bases and J by 1 base, with 8 bases left in between. The CDR3 DNA follows: TGTGCCAGCAGTTACGTAAGCGGGAACACCGGGGAGCTGTTTTTT. It encodes CASSYVSGNTGELFF.

This clonotype was counted only a few times. This rearrangement joins TRBV7-8 to TRBJ1-2, with 9 bases fitting TRBD1. Germline values: CDR1 SGHVS, CDR2 FQNEAQ. With 1 base clipped from V and 4 bases from J, the junction kept 7 bases outside the gene matches. CDR3 length: 16 amino acids. CDR3 in amino acids: CASSLGGTGRSYGYTF. DNA for the CDR3: TGTGCCAGCAGCTTAGGCGGGACAGGGCGAAGCTATGGCTACACCTTC.

The rearrangement links TRBV6-2 or TRBV6-3 to TRBJ1-1, with D hard to call. This CDR3 has 15 amino acids. Between the trimmed V and J ends, which lost 5 bases and 4 bases, there was a span of 17 bases. Germline V gene lookup returns CDR1 MNHEY and CDR2 SVGEGT. The CDR3 bases are TGTGCCAGCAGTCCAAGCCCGACGGGAATCACTGAAGCTTTCTTT. This translates into CASSPSPTGITEAFF.

This clonotype has a handful of counts. This sequence joins TRBV7-6 and TRBJ1-2, with D unclear. Trimming stripped 4 bases from V and 4 bases from J, with 13 bases between. The CDR3 is made up of 14 amino acids. Germline V gene data show CDR1 as SGHVS and CDR2 as FNYEAQ. CDR3 coding DNA: TGTGCCAGCAGCTACTTTGGGAGGACCTATGGCTACACCTTC. Translating gives CASSYFGRTYGYTF.

This clonotype was detected a few times. This chain joins TRBV12-3 or TRBV12-4 and TRBJ1-6; D remains unclear. Trimming stripped 5 bases from V and 7 bases from J, with 9 bases between. CDR3 length: 13 amino acids. In DNA form, the CDR3 reads TGTGCCAGCAGTCCGGGTCTCAATTCACCCCTCCACTTT. Protein sequence: CASSPGLNSPLHF.

V and J are TRBV7-2 and TRBJ2-7; D is unresolved. This CDR3 has 14 residues. CDR1 and CDR2 (germline): SGHTA, FQGNSA. The V gene lost 5 bases and the J gene lost 3 bases, with 14 bases spanning the gap. This chain's CDR3 is CASSRTQVSYEQYF. Written as DNA, the CDR3 is TGTGCCAGCAGCCGAACGCAGGTTAGCTACGAGCAGTACTTC. Together with reference TRBV7-2 and TRBJ2-7, the CDR3 gives the full variable domain: GAGVSQSPSNKVTEKGKDVELRCDPISGHTALYWYRQSLGQGLEFLIYFQGNSAPDKSGLPSDRFSAERTGGSVSTLTIQRTQQEDSAVYLCASSRTQVSYEQYFGPGTRLTVT.

The chain couples TRBV19 to TRBJ2-5; TRBD2 might be the D (6 bases). Germline V gene data show CDR1 as LNHDA and CDR2 as SQIVND (reference sequence). V dropped 10 bases and J dropped 7 bases, with 19 bases sitting between them. The CDR3 contains 13 residues. The CDR3 sequence is CATSGGDGGTQYF. As DNA, the CDR3 is TGTGCCACCAGCGGAGGGGACGGGGGGACCCAGTACTTC.

This clonotype appeared a single time. The gene calls are TRBV2 and TRBJ2-3; the D gene is possibly TRBD1 (5 bases). V lost 3 bases and J lost 0, with 16 bases in between. There are 17 residues in the CDR3. CDR1 and CDR2 (germline): SNHLY, FYNNEI. The CDR3 DNA reads as TGTGCCAGCAGTGAGTGGGGCATGGGGATAAGCACAGATACGCAGTATTTT. It is translated as CASSEWGMGISTDTQYF.

This chain links TRBV10-3 with TRBJ1-1; the D is unclear. Deletions cut 2 bases from V and 3 bases from J, with 4 bases between. The germline V gene has CDR1 ENHRY and CDR2 SYGVKD. The length of the CDR3 is 12 residues. For the CDR3, the DNA is TGTGCCATCAGTGAGGGGTACACTGAAGCTTTCTTT. Amino acids: CAISEGYTEAFF.

This clonotype showed up many times. The chain uses TRBV7-2 and TRBJ1-5; D is perhaps TRBD1 (6 bases). This CDR3 has 17 amino acids. Trimming shortened V by 4 bases and J by 5 bases, and 21 bases separated the two germline ends. Germline V gene data show CDR1 as SGHTA and CDR2 as FQGNSA. The CDR3 here is CASSSLGAGSVDQPQHF. CDR3 nucleotide sequence: TGTGCCAGCAGCTCCCTGGGGGCAGGGAGTGTGGATCAGCCCCAGCATTTT.

At least ten counts were recorded for this clonotype. J is TRBJ1-2 and V is TRBV12-3 or TRBV12-4, with D maybe TRBD1 (5 bases). This CDR3 is built from 12 residues. Trimming pared 5 bases from V and 4 bases from J, leaving 8 bases between. CDR3 in amino acids: CASSPGGYGYTF. The CDR3 region has the DNA TGTGCCAGCAGTCCGGGGGGCTATGGCTACACCTTC.

This clonotype was observed a few times. This chain links TRBV12-3 or TRBV12-4 with TRBJ2-3; D may correspond to TRBD1 or TRBD2 (5 bases each). The length of the CDR3 is 16 residues. Trimming took 6 bases from V and 1 from J, leaving 17 bases between them. Here the CDR3 DNA reads TGTGCCAGCAGCCCCTATGGGGGTATAGGCACAGATACGCAGTATTTT. This gives the protein CASSPYGGIGTDTQYF.

The table lists this clonotype with a few counts. This chain joins TRBV6-1 and TRBJ2-7; 7 nucleotides agree with TRBD2. With V trimmed by 2 bases and J by 3 bases, 7 bases remained unmatched. CDR1 and CDR2 from the germline V gene are MNHNS and SASEGT. The CDR3 contains 15 residues. The CDR3 protein is CASSELGGMRYEQYF. The CDR3 nucleotides are TGTGCCAGCAGTGAACTCGGGGGGATGCGCTACGAGCAGTACTTC.

This clonotype was seen many times. The J gene is TRBJ2-3, the V gene TRBV7-2, with a tentative D call TRBD2 (6 bases). The germline V and J ends were trimmed by 5 bases and 4 bases, with 25 bases remaining between them. Looked up from germline, CDR1 is SGHTA and CDR2 is FQGNSA. This CDR3 has 18 residues. CDR3 in DNA: TGTGCCAGCAGCCTGGGCGTTGGGGGAGCGGGTGGTGCAGATACGCAGTATTTT. It is translated as CASSLGVGGAGGADTQYF.

This chain joins TRBV7-6 and TRBJ2-7; either TRBD1 or TRBD2 may fit D (5 bases each). Looked up from germline, CDR1 is SGHVS and CDR2 is FNYEAQ. Trimming stripped 5 bases from V and 2 bases from J, with 22 bases between. The CDR3 loop spans 17 amino acids. CDR3 region: CASSPGTGGEGTYEQYF. CDR3 DNA: TGTGCCAGCAGCCCCGGGACCGGCGGAGAGGGGACCTACGAGCAGTACTTC. The full variable domain, completed using reference TRBV7-6 and TRBJ2-7, is GAGVSQSPRYKVTKRGQDVALRCDPISGHVSLYWYRQALGQGPEFLTYFNYEAQQDKSGLPNDRFSAERPEGSISTLTIQRTEQRDSAMYRCASSPGTGGEGTYEQYFGPGTRLTVT.

This chain links TRBV4-3 with TRBJ2-5; weak D call: TRBD1 (7 bases). Germline assignment: CDR1 LGHNA and CDR2 YSLEER. Trimming removed 0 bases at V and 0 bases at J, with 14 bases between. The length of the CDR3 is 17 residues. In nucleotides, the CDR3 is TGCGCCAGCAGCCAAGATAGTGCAGGGGGGTACCAAGAGACCCAGTACTTC. Translated: CASSQDSAGGYQETQYF.